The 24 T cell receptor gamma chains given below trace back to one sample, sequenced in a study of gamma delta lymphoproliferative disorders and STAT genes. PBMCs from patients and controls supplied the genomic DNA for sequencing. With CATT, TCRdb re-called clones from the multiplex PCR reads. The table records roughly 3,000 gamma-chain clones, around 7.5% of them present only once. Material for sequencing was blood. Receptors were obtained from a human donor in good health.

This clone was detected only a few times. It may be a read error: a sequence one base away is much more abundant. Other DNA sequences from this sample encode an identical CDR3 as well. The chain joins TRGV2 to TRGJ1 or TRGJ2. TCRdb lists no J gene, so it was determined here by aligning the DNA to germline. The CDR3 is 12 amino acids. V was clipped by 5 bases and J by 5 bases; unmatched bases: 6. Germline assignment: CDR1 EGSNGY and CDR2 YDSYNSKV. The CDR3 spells CATWGSHYKKLF. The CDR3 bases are TGTGCCACCTGGGGTTCCCATTATAAGAAACTCTTT.

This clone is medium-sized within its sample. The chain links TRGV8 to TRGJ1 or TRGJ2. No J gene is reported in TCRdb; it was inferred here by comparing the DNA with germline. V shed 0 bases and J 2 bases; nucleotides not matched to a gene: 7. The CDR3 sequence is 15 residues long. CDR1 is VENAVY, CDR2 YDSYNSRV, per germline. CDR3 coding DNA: TGTGCCACCTGGGATAGGCGAGGGGATTATTATAAGAAACTCTTT. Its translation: CATWDRRGDYYKKLF.

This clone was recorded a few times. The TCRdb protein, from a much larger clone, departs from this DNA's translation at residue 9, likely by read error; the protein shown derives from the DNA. The CDR3 here is CATWWNGWLKIF. The CDR3 coding sequence is TGTGCCACCTGGTGGAACGGTTGGCTCAAGATATTT. The chain joins TRGV4 to TRGJP1. In the absence of a J gene in TCRdb, the DNA was matched to germline to assign it here. CDR1 EGSTGY and CDR2 YDSYTSSV come from the germline V gene. The CDR3 runs to 12 residues.

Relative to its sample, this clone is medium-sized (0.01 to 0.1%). DNA of the CDR3: TGTGCCACCTGGGATGGCACCAATTATAAGAAACTCTTT. Its protein product is CATWDGTNYKKLF. V gene TRGV4 combines with J gene TRGJ1 or TRGJ2. No J segment appears in TCRdb, so it was assigned here by matching the sequence to germline. V shed 1 base, J shed 5 bases, and the junction held 5 bases outside the gene matches. The V gene's germline CDR1 is EGSTGY and CDR2 YDSYTSSV. The CDR3 length is 13 residues.

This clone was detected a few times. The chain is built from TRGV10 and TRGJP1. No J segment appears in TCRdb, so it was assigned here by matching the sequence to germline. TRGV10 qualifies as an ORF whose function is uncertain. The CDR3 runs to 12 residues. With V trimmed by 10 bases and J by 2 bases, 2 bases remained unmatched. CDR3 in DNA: TGTGCTGCGTCCACCACTGGTTGGTTCAAGATATTT. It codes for CAASTTGWFKIF.

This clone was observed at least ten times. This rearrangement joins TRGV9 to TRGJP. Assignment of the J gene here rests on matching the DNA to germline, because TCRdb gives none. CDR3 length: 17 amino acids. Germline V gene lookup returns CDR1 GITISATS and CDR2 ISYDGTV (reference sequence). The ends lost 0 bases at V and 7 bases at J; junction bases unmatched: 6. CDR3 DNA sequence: TGTGCCTTGTGGGAGGTGCTATGGGAGTTGGGCAAAAAAATCAAGGTATTT. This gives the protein CALWEVLWELGKKIKVF.

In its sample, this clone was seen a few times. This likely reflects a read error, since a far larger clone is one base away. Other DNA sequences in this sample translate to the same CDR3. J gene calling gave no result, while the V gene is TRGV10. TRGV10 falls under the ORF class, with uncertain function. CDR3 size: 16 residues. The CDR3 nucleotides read TGTGCTGCGTGGGATTATCGCACTACCACTGGTTGGTTCAAAATATTT. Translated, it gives CAAWDYRTTTGWFKIF.

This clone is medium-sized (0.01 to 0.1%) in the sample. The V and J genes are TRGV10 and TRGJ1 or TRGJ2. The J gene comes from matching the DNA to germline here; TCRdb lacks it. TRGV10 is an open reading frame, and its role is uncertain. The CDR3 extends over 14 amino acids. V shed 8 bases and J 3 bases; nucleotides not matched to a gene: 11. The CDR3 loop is CAAWVPGGYYKKLF. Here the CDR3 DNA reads TGTGCTGCGTGGGTCCCTGGCGGTTATTATAAGAAACTCTTT.

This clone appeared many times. CDR3 region: CALWEVFHNYYKKLF. The DNA of the CDR3 is TGTGCCTTGTGGGAGGTGTTCCATAATTATTATAAGAAACTCTTT. The chain recombines TRGV9 with TRGJ1 or TRGJ2. As TCRdb names no J gene, one was assigned here on the basis of a DNA match to germline. The CDR3 covers 15 residues. The germline gives CDR1 GITISATS, CDR2 ISYDGTV (reference sequence). After removal of 0 bases from V and 1 base from J, the junction contained 6 bases not matched to a gene.

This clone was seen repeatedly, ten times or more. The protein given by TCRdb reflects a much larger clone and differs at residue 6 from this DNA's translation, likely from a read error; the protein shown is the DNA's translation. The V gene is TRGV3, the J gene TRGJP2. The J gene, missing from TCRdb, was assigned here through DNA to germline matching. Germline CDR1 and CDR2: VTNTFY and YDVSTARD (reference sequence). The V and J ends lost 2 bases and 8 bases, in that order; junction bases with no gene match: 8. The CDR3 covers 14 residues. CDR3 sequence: CATWDKRGDWIKTF. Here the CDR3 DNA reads TGTGCCACCTGGGACAAGCGTGGAGATTGGATCAAGACGTTT.

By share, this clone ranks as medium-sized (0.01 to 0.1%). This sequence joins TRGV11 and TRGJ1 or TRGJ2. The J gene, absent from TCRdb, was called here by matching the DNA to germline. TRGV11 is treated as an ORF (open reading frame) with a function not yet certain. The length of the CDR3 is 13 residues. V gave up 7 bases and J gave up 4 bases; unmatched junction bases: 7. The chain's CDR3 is CACWIGGYYKKLF. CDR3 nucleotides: TGTGCCTGCTGGATCGGGGGGTATTATAAGAAACTCTTT.

The CDR3 coding sequence is TGTGCTGCGTGGGGTAAGAGTTATAAGAAACTCTTT. Translating it yields CAAWGKSYKKLF. The V gene is TRGV10, the J gene TRGJ1 or TRGJ2. TCRdb offers no J gene call, so here the DNA was matched to germline to obtain one. TRGV10 counts as an open reading frame of uncertain function. The CDR3 has 12 amino acids. The trim removed 8 bases at V and 6 bases at J, leaving 8 bases unmatched.

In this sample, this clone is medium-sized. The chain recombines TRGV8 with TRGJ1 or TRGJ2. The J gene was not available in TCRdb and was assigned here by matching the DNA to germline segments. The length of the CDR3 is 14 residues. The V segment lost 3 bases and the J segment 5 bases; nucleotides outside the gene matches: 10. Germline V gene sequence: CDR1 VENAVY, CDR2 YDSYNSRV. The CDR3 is CATWDWIFDYKKLF. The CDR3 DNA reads TGTGCCACCTGGGATTGGATTTTTGATTATAAGAAACTCTTT.

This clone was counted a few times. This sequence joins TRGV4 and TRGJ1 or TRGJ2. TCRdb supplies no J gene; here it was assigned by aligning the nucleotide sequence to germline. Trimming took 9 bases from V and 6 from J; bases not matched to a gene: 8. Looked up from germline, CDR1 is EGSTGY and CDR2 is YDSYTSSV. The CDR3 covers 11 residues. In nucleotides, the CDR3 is TGTGCCACCCTCTCGCGTTATAAGAAACTCTTT. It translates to CATLSRYKKLF.

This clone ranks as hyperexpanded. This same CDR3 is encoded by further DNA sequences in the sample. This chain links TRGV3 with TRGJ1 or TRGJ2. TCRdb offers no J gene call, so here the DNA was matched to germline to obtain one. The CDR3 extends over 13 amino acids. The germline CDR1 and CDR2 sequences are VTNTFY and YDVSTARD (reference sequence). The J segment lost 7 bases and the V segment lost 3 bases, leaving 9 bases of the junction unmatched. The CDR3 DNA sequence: TGTGCCACCTGGGACGGCTTTGAGTATAAGAAACTCTTT. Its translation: CATWDGFEYKKLF.

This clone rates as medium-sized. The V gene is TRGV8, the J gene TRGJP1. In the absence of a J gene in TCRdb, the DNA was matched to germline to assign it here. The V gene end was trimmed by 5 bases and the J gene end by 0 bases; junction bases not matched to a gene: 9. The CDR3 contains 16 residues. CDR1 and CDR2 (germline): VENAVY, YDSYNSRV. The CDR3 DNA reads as TGTGCCACCTGGGTTCCTCACTATACCACTGGTTGGTTCAAGATATTT. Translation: CATWVPHYTTGWFKIF.

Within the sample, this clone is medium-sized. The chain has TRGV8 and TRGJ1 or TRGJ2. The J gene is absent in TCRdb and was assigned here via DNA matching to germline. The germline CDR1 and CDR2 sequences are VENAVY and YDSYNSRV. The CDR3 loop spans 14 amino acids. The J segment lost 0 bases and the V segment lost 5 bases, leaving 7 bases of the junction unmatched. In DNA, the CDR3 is TGTGCCACCTGGGCCCCGCAGAATTATTATAAGAAACTCTTT. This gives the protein CATWAPQNYYKKLF.

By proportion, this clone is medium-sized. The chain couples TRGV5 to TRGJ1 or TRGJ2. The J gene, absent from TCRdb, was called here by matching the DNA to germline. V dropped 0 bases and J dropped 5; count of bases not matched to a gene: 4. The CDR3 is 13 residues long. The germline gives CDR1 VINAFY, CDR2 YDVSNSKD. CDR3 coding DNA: TGTGCCACCTGGGACAGGAACGATTATAAGAAACTCTTT. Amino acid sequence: CATWDRNDYKKLF.

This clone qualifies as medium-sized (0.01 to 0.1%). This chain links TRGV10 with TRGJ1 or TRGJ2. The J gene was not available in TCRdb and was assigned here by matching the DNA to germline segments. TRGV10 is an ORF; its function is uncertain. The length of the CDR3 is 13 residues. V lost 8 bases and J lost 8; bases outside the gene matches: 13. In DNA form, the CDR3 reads TGTGCTGCGTGGGATCCCCGTGTAAATAAGAAACTCTTT. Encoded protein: CAAWDPRVNKKLF.

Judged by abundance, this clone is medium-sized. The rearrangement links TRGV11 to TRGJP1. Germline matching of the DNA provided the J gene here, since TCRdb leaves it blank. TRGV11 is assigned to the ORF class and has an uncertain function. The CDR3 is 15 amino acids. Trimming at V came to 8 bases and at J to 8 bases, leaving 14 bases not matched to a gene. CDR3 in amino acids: CACWTPHGSGWFKIF. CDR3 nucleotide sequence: TGTGCCTGCTGGACTCCTCACGGGTCGGGTTGGTTCAAGATATTT.

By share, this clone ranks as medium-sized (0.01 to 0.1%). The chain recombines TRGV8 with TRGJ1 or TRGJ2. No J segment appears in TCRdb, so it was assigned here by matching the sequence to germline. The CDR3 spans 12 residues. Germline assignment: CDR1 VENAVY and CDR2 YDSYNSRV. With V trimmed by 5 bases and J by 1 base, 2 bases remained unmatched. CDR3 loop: CATWVNYYKKLF. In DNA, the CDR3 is TGTGCCACCTGGGTCAATTATTATAAGAAACTCTTT.

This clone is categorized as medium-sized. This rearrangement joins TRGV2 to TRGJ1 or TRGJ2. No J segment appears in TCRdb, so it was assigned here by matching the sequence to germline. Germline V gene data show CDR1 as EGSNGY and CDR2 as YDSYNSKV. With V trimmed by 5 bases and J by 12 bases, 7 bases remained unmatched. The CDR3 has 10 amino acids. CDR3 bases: TGTGCCACCTGGGGCTGGAGGAAACTCTTT. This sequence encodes CATWGWRKLF.

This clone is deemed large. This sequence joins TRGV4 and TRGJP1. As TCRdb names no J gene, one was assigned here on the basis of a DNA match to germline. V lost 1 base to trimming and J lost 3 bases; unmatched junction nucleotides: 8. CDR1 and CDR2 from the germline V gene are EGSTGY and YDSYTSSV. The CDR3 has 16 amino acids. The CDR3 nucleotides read TGTGCCACCTGGGATGGCCACAGGGCCACTGGTTGGTTCAAGATATTT. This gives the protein CATWDGHRATGWFKIF.

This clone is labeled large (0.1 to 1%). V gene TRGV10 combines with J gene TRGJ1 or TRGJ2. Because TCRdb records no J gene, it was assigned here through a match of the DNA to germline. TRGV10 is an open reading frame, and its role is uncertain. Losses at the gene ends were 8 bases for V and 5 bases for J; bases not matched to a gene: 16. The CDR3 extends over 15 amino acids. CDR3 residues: CAAWDLWSYDYKKLF. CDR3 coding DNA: TGTGCTGCGTGGGATTTATGGTCGTACGATTATAAGAAACTCTTT.